This entry lists 5 T cell receptor beta chains sequenced from one sample in a study of blood T cell repertoires in COVID-19. Clones were read by immunoSEQ multiplex PCR, and TCRdb kept only the in-frame ones, dropping some. The profile shows roughly 250,000 clones, roughly 84% of them singletons. The sample consisted of peripheral blood. The receptor source for this set is a woman between 40 and 55 years old with active or convalescent COVID-19.

J is TRBJ1-6 and V is TRBV28; 8 bases match TRBD1. The CDR3 is made up of 15 amino acids. Germline loops: CDR1 MDHEN, CDR2 SYDVKM. After removal of 4 bases from V and 4 bases from J, the junction contained 3 bases not matched to a gene. CDR3 protein: CASSYRQGYNSPLHF. CDR3 DNA: TGTGCCAGCAGTTACCGACAGGGGTATAATTCACCCCTCCACTTT.

This chain connects TRBV3-1 (or the pseudogene TRBV3-2) to TRBJ2-3, with TRBD2 matching over 8 bases. Germline trimming cut 4 bases from V and 2 bases from J; bases unmatched to any gene: 5. This CDR3 comprises 15 residues. CDR1 and CDR2 (germline): LGHDT, YNNKEL (reference sequence). Here the CDR3 reads CASSPRGALTDTQYF. CDR3 bases: TGTGCCAGCAGCCCGCGGGGGGCCCTCACAGATACGCAGTATTTT.

A note on this clone: The sample has other DNA sequences that encode this CDR3 too. This sequence joins TRBV12-3 or TRBV12-4 and TRBJ2-7, with a possible D match to TRBD2 (7 bases). V was clipped by 3 bases and J by 5 bases, with 11 bases between them. The CDR3 has 13 amino acids. The CDR3 nucleotides are TGTGCCAGCAGTTTTGGGGGGGCTGACGAGCAGTACGTC. This codes for CASSFGGADEQYV.

As DNA, the CDR3 is TGTGCCAGCTCACGTGACAGAAGCACAGATACGCAGTATTTT. This translates into CASSRDRSTDTQYF. This sequence joins TRBV18 and TRBJ2-3; TRBD1 is a possible D gene (5 bases). In germline, CDR1 is KGHSH, CDR2 LQKENI. Deletions cut 4 bases from V and 0 bases from J, with 8 bases between. CDR3 size: 14 residues.

This clone was seen only a few times. The chain links TRBV2 to TRBJ2-7; 9 bases agree with TRBD1. The V segment lost 8 bases and the J segment 4 bases; nucleotides outside the gene matches: 6. The CDR3 contains 13 residues. Germline V lookup: CDR1 SNHLY, CDR2 FYNNEI. CDR3 in amino acids: CASRRDRAYEQYF. Written as DNA, the CDR3 is TGTGCCAGCCGCCGGGACAGGGCGTACGAGCAGTACTTC.